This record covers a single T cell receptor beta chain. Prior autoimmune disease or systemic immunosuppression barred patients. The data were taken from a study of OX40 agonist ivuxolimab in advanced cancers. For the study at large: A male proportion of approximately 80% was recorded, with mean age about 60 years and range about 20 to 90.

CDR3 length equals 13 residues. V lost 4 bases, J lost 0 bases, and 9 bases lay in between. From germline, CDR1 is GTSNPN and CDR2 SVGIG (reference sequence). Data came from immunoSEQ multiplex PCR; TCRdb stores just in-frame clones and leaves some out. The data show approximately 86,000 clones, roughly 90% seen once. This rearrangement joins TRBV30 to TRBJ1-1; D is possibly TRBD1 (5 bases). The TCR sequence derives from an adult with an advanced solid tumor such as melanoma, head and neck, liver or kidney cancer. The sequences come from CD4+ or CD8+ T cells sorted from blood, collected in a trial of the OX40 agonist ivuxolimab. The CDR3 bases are TGTGCCTGGAAGTCGGGGGTGAACACTGAAGCTTTCTTT. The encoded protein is CAWKSGVNTEAFF.